These 6 T cell receptor beta chains came from one sample sequenced in a study of T cell responses to AZD1222 COVID-19 vaccine. Profiled with immunoSEQ multiplex PCR; TCRdb holds only in-frame clones, not every one. Of around 130,000 clones in the sample, over 85% were seen once. This sample comprised peripheral blood, obtained 28 days after the second AZD1222 dose. The source of these receptors is an adult who received the AZD1222 COVID-19 vaccine.

V usage is TRBV7-9 and J usage is TRBJ1-1; D unresolved. The germline V gene has CDR1 SEHNR and CDR2 FQNEAQ (reference sequence). Trimming cost V 5 bases and J 5 bases, with 9 bases left between them. This CDR3 contains 12 residues. CDR3 region: CASSRGGTEAFF. Here the CDR3 DNA reads TGTGCCAGCAGCAGAGGCGGGACTGAAGCTTTCTTT.

The rearrangement uses TRBV12-3 or TRBV12-4 and TRBJ1-1; unclear D gene. CDR3 length: 12 amino acids. Trimming pared 8 bases from V and 4 bases from J, leaving 11 bases between. CDR3 nucleotide sequence: TGTGCCAGCGGATCCCAGAGCACTGAAGCTTTCTTT. It codes for CASGSQSTEAFF.

This clone was found once. The rearrangement uses TRBV30 and TRBJ1-3; 9 nucleotides line up with TRBD1. With 4 bases clipped from V and 4 bases from J, the junction kept 5 bases outside the gene matches. Germline V CDR1 and CDR2: GTSNPN, SVGIG (reference sequence). The CDR3 loop spans 14 amino acids. This chain's CDR3 is CAWTQGARGNTIYF. The CDR3 bases are TGTGCCTGGACACAGGGGGCGCGGGGAAACACCATATATTTT.

J is TRBJ2-1 and V is TRBV27; 8 positions match TRBD2. The CDR3 has 17 residues. In germline, CDR1 is MNHEY, CDR2 SMNVEV (reference sequence). With V trimmed by 5 bases and J by 4 bases, 13 bases remained unmatched. CDR3 protein: CASSPTIAGMAYNEQFF. The CDR3 DNA follows: TGTGCCAGCAGTCCCACGATAGCGGGAATGGCGTACAATGAGCAGTTCTTC.

The rearrangement links TRBV15 to TRBJ1-1; 8 positions match TRBD1. CDR1 and CDR2 from the germline V gene are LNHNV and YYDKDF (reference sequence). The CDR3 runs 16 residues. The junction had 12 bases not matched to a gene; V was cut back by 5 bases and J by 4 bases. The CDR3 spells CATSSKQGALVTEAFF. In DNA, the CDR3 is TGTGCCACCAGCTCAAAGCAGGGGGCACTGGTCACTGAAGCTTTCTTT.

The gene calls are TRBV5-1 and TRBJ2-3; TRBD2 is a possible D gene (5 bases). The CDR3 is 13 amino acids. V was clipped by 4 bases and J by 7 bases, with 13 bases between them. Germline assignment: CDR1 SGHRS and CDR2 YFSETQ. Written as DNA, the CDR3 is TGCGCCAGCAGCGTGGACTTTAGCCATACGCAGTATTTT. Translating gives CASSVDFSHTQYF.